This T cell receptor beta chain was captured by sequencing in a study of regulatory T cells in long-lasting Graves disease. Broader study findings: New patients shared roughly 960 public clonotypes, and persistent patients shared more, with 2,741. Possibly, too few samples lowered accuracy.

Relying on iRepertoire HTBI primers and Arm-PCR of CDR3 regions, the team built TCR beta libraries. One entry per CDR3 protein results from TCRdb running MiXCR on the multiplex PCR reads. The table shows 400,000 or so distinct CDR3 sequences, with roughly a quarter occurring only once. The time point here: persistent/refractory GD, antithyroid drugs over 5 years with positive TRAb. After RNA was extracted from PBMCs, the TCR library was made from it. Per germline, CDR1 MGHDK and CDR2 SYGVNS. This CDR3 has 13 residues. The V end was cut by 1 base, the J end by 5 bases, with 8 bases between. As concerns this clonotype: The antigen is not known.

The sequence was obtained from a female donor with Graves disease. V and J are TRBV25-1 and TRBJ2-5; unclear D gene. The sample consisted of peripheral blood mononuclear cells (PBMCs), taken when the disease was refractory, from a patient treated with antithyroid drugs. CDR3 nucleotides: TGTGCCAGCAGTGAATTAGTTATCGAGACCCAGTACTTC. It codes for CASSELVIETQYF. Full variable domain (remainder filled in from reference TRBV25-1 and TRBJ2-5): EADIYQTPRYLVIGTGKKITLECSQTMGHDKMYWYQQDPGMELHLIHYSYGVNSTEKGDLSSESTVSRIRTEHFPLTLESARPSHTSQYLCASSELVIETQYFGPGTRLLVL.